The rows below give T cell receptor beta chains drawn from one sample of a study of neurological immune-mediated disorders. One entry per CDR3 protein, called by TCRdb with MiXCR from the 5' RACE reads. The profile shows around 26,000 distinct CDR3 sequences, under 8% of them singletons. Material: PBMCs. These receptors came from a woman between 50 and 59 years old in good health. Both conserved end residues are part of each CDR3.

j_call: TRBJ1-1
v_call: TRBV5-1
cdr3_aa: CASSPGTVNTEAFF

j_call: TRBJ1-6
v_call: TRBV20-1
cdr3_aa: CSAREGGNSPLHF

j_call: TRBJ2-1
v_call: TRBV18
cdr3_aa: CASSPTSAMVDEQFF

j_call: TRBJ1-2
v_call: TRBV5-1
cdr3_aa: CASSLTGTGGYTF

j_call: TRBJ1-2
v_call: TRBV4-3
cdr3_aa: CASSQNRVGYGYTF

j_call: TRBJ2-2
v_call: TRBV27
cdr3_aa: CASRETGNTGELFF

j_call: TRBJ2-2
v_call: TRBV10-3
cdr3_aa: CAIGGGADTGELFF

j_call: TRBJ1-3
v_call: TRBV5-1
cdr3_aa: CASSLQGRGSGNTIYF

j_call: TRBJ2-5
v_call: TRBV20-1
cdr3_aa: CSASYAGTSGKRETQYF

j_call: TRBJ2-7
v_call: TRBV5-4
cdr3_aa: CASSPSGGDSYEQYF

j_call: TRBJ2-3
v_call: TRBV7-2
cdr3_aa: CASSLEGSFPDTQYF

j_call: TRBJ1-2
v_call: TRBV18
cdr3_aa: CASSAKDGYTF

j_call: TRBJ2-1
v_call: TRBV29-1
cdr3_aa: CSVEEQGYEQFF

j_call: TRBJ2-7
v_call: TRBV28
cdr3_aa: CASSRLAGKDYEQYF

j_call: TRBJ2-5
v_call: TRBV7-6
cdr3_aa: CASSLEGFSETQYF

j_call: TRBJ1-1
v_call: TRBV6-1
cdr3_aa: CASSENRVAEAFF

j_call: TRBJ2-1
v_call: TRBV5-1
cdr3_aa: CASSLDTSGGPNEQFF

j_call: TRBJ2-1
v_call: TRBV28
cdr3_aa: CASTSGGNSYNEQFF

j_call: TRBJ1-5
v_call: TRBV20-1
cdr3_aa: CSVNRQGGNQPQHF

j_call: TRBJ1-2
v_call: TRBV12-3/TRBV12-4
cdr3_aa: CASSFGGGSGNYGYTF

j_call: TRBJ2-1
v_call: TRBV20-1
cdr3_aa: CSASDRDLRTEQFF

j_call: TRBJ2-1
v_call: TRBV7-9
cdr3_aa: CASSLQTLAYNEQFF

j_call: TRBJ1-5
v_call: TRBV6-1
cdr3_aa: CASTEWGGAGMGNQPQHF

j_call: TRBJ2-3
v_call: TRBV3-1
cdr3_aa: CASSLLAGSTDTQYF

j_call: TRBJ2-1
v_call: TRBV20-1
cdr3_aa: CSARAGLAGGLVGNEQFF

j_call: TRBJ1-1
v_call: TRBV20-1
cdr3_aa: CSAREEVTEAFF

j_call: TRBJ1-1
v_call: TRBV20-1
cdr3_aa: CSARPDRLNTEAFF

j_call: TRBJ2-3
v_call: TRBV6-5
cdr3_aa: CASSLVLGTDTQYF

j_call: TRBJ2-2
v_call: TRBV29-1
cdr3_aa: CSVNARVSGELFF

j_call: TRBJ2-3
v_call: TRBV7-9
cdr3_aa: CASSLGLAGSTDTQYF

j_call: TRBJ2-7
v_call: TRBV9
cdr3_aa: CASSVGPGSSYEQYF

j_call: TRBJ2-3
v_call: TRBV7-9
cdr3_aa: CASSFEGTDTQYF

j_call: TRBJ2-7
v_call: TRBV20-1
cdr3_aa: CSALPGLASYEQYF

j_call: TRBJ1-1
v_call: TRBV5-6
cdr3_aa: CASSSLTVGSTEAFF

j_call: TRBJ2-2
v_call: TRBV4-1
cdr3_aa: CASSRQLAGGANTGELFF

j_call: TRBJ2-2
v_call: TRBV6-5
cdr3_aa: CASSHPTSGGARNTGELFF

j_call: TRBJ2-2
v_call: TRBV20-1
cdr3_aa: CSASGAGSGELFF

j_call: TRBJ2-1
v_call: TRBV5-1
cdr3_aa: CASSLSGGEYNEQFF

j_call: TRBJ1-4
v_call: TRBV14
cdr3_aa: CASSERQGREKLFF

j_call: TRBJ1-2
v_call: TRBV24-1
cdr3_aa: CATSESGYGYTF

j_call: TRBJ2-7
v_call: TRBV5-1
cdr3_aa: CASSLVGLYEQYF

j_call: TRBJ1-4
v_call: TRBV20-1
cdr3_aa: CSVQRDGSEKLFF

j_call: TRBJ2-7
v_call: TRBV15
cdr3_aa: CATSRDYLTYEQYF

j_call: TRBJ2-7
v_call: TRBV20-1
cdr3_aa: CSARRQGAHEQYF

j_call: TRBJ2-2
v_call: TRBV20-1
cdr3_aa: CSARVPGKLAAGELFF

j_call: TRBJ2-7
v_call: TRBV12-3/TRBV12-4
cdr3_aa: CASRQDRSSYEQYF

j_call: TRBJ2-1
v_call: TRBV12-3/TRBV12-4
cdr3_aa: CASSTPGREDEQFF

j_call: TRBJ2-2
v_call: TRBV5-1
cdr3_aa: CASSMEGAPGELFF

j_call: TRBJ2-3
v_call: TRBV12-3/TRBV12-4
cdr3_aa: CASSRTGGLADTQYF

j_call: TRBJ1-1
v_call: TRBV20-1
cdr3_aa: CSASAGSRGRVRTEAFF

j_call: TRBJ1-4
v_call: TRBV27
cdr3_aa: CASSFAGTNEKLFF

j_call: TRBJ2-6
v_call: TRBV24-1
cdr3_aa: CATEGTTSGANVLTF

j_call: TRBJ2-7
v_call: TRBV5-1
cdr3_aa: CASSRDKRSYEQYF

j_call: TRBJ2-7
v_call: TRBV6-5
cdr3_aa: CASSYSNAYEQYF

j_call: TRBJ2-3
v_call: TRBV29-1
cdr3_aa: CSVHDRGADTQYF

j_call: TRBJ2-7
v_call: TRBV20-1
cdr3_aa: CSVPHRSLSYEQYF

j_call: TRBJ1-5
v_call: TRBV7-2
cdr3_aa: CASSLQGNQPQHF

j_call: TRBJ2-7
v_call: TRBV5-1
cdr3_aa: CASSPTRQGLGEQYF

j_call: TRBJ1-6
v_call: TRBV20-1
cdr3_aa: CSARWGPSYNSPLHF

j_call: TRBJ2-2
v_call: TRBV5-6
cdr3_aa: CASSLRAEGLFF